A selection of T cell receptor beta chains follows, all from one sample in a study of response to subunit inactivated influenza vaccine. TCRdb passed the RT-PCR reads through MiXCR, listing each CDR3 protein once. The sample lists roughly 760,000 distinct CDR3 sequences; over 20% were seen once. The sequenced sample was PBMCs from blood, obtained about 5 days after vaccination. The source is a man between 45 and 60 years old who received an inactivated influenza vaccine. Both conserved end residues are part of each CDR3. The D gene is left open where the match is weak. A row's size may be missing; if present it is once, few, many or a size class.

TRBD2 NA TRBJ2-7 TRBV20-1 11 CSARAGGFGAF TGCAGTGCTAGAGCGGGGGGGTTTGGGGCCTTC
TRBD2 NA TRBJ2-1 TRBV7-6 18 CASSLVVAGTSGSNEQFF TGTGCCAGCAGCTTAGTAGTGGCCGGGACTAGCGGGAGTAATGAGCAGTTCTTC
NA NA TRBJ1-2 TRBV4-3 12 CASSQEGVDYTF TGCGCCAGCAGCCAAGAAGGGGTGGACTACACCTTC
NA few TRBJ2-1 TRBV15 18 CATSRDGGQRKRVNEQFF TGTGCCACCAGCAGAGATGGGGGCCAACGAAAGAGGGTCAATGAGCAGTTCTTC
NA many TRBJ1-1 TRBV7-2 14 CASSPFGQYTEAFF TGTGCCAGCAGCCCCTTCGGACAGTACACTGAAGCTTTCTTT
NA few TRBJ2-1 TRBV20-1 16 CSARDLRKSSYNEQFF TGCAGTGCTAGAGATTTACGGAAAAGCTCCTACAATGAGCAGTTCTTC
NA few TRBJ1-5 TRBV20-1 13 CSAIGAVNQPQHF TGCAGTGCTATCGGGGCCGTCAATCAGCCCCAGCATTTT
NA few TRBJ2-2 TRBV15 15 CATSRGGGPNGELFF TGTGCCACCAGCAGAGGAGGGGGACCCAACGGGGAGCTGTTTTTT
NA NA TRBJ2-2 TRBV5-1 14 CASSLALGGGELFF TGCGCCAGCAGCTTGGCCCTAGGCGGCGGGGAGCTGTTTTTT
NA few TRBJ2-5 TRBV2 15 CASSAGSGLGETQYF TGTGCCAGCAGCGCAGGGTCAGGGTTGGGAGAGACCCAGTACTTC
NA NA TRBJ2-5 TRBV12-3/TRBV12-4 13 CASRPAEKETQYF TGTGCCAGCAGGCCCGCAGAGAAAGAGACCCAGTACTTC